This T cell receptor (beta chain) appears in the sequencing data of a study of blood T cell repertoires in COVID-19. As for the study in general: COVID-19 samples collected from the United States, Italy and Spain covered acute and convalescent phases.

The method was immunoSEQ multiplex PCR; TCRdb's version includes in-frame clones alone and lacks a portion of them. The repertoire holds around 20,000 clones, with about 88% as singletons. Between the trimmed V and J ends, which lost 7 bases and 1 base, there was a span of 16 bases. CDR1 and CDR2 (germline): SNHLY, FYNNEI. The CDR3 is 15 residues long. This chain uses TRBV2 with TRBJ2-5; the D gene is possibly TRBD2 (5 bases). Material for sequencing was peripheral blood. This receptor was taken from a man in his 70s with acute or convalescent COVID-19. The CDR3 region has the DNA TGTGCCAGCACCGGGGTCTCGGGAACCCAAGAGACCCAGTACTTC. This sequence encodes CASTGVSGTQETQYF.